The 22 T cell receptor beta chains given below trace back to one sample, sequenced in a study of T cells in Graves' hyperthyroidism and ophthalmopathy. Using RNA transcripts as the source, TCR beta CDR3 regions were amplified. The study used the HTBI primer set for a first-round RT-PCR of the TCR CDR3. TCRdb fed the multiplex PCR reads into MiXCR, producing one record per CDR3 protein. The repertoire holds approximately 370,000 distinct CDR3 sequences, with about 17% as singletons. The sample was blood. These receptors came from a woman in her 30s with Graves' hyperthyroidism that later progressed to Graves' ophthalmopathy.

This clonotype was observed a few times. V and J are TRBV12-3 or TRBV12-4 and TRBJ1-1, with D uncertain. The CDR3 consists of 15 residues. Trimming took 7 bases from V and 1 from J, leaving 16 bases between them. CDR3 sequence: CASTGAGLQNTEAFF. DNA of the CDR3: TGTGCCAGCACGGGCGCGGGCTTACAGAACACTGAAGCTTTCTTT.

The V and J genes are TRBV5-8 and TRBJ2-2; 11 positions agree with TRBD2. V shed 0 bases and J 4 bases; nucleotides not matched to a gene: 11. This CDR3 is 19 amino acids long. Looked up from germline, CDR1 is SGHTS and CDR2 is YDEGEE. The chain's CDR3 is CASSLEAELAGDLTGELFF. The CDR3, as DNA: TGTGCCAGCAGCTTGGAGGCGGAACTAGCGGGAGATCTCACCGGGGAGCTGTTTTTT.

This chain joins TRBV9 and TRBJ2-2; D is unclear. This CDR3 has 13 residues. Germline values: CDR1 SGDLS, CDR2 YYNGEE. With 1 base removed from V and 6 bases from J, the gap between germline ends came to 7 bases. CDR3 in amino acids: CASSVRMAGELFF. The CDR3 coding sequence is TGTGCCAGCAGCGTACGCATGGCCGGGGAGCTGTTTTTT. Based on the CDR3 plus reference TRBV9 and TRBJ2-2, the full variable domain is DSGVTQTPKHLITATGQRVTLRCSPRSGDLSVYWYQQSLDQGLQFLIQYYNGEERAKGNILERFSAQQFPDLHSELNLSSLELGDSALYFCASSVRMAGELFFGEGSRLTVL.

This clonotype has a count of ten or more. The V and J genes are TRBV20-1 and TRBJ2-7; no firm D call. The CDR3 has 13 amino acids. The ends were cut back, 6 bases at V and 2 bases at J, with 14 bases in the middle. The germline V gene has CDR1 DFQATT and CDR2 SNEGSKA (reference sequence). The CDR3 coding sequence is TGCAGTGCCGCAACAAGGGCAGCCTACGAGCAGTACTTC. Its protein product is CSAATRAAYEQYF.

The rearrangement links TRBV6-5 to TRBJ2-3, with TRBD2 matching over 9 bases. V shed 0 bases and J 6 bases; nucleotides not matched to a gene: 7. Germline loops: CDR1 MNHEY, CDR2 SVGAGI. This CDR3 is built from 16 residues. In DNA form, the CDR3 reads TGTGCCAGCAGTTACTCGACTGCGGGAGGGAGGGATACGCAGTATTTT. It yields the protein CASSYSTAGGRDTQYF.

V usage is TRBV15 and J usage is TRBJ1-5; D unresolved. V dropped 3 bases and J dropped 4 bases, with 16 bases sitting between them. Germline CDR1 is LNHNV and CDR2 is YYDKDF (reference sequence). This CDR3 region has 16 residues. The CDR3 spells CATSSPGIRENQPQHF. The CDR3 DNA reads as TGTGCCACCAGCAGTCCCGGGATCCGAGAAAATCAGCCCCAGCATTTT. Together with reference TRBV15 and TRBJ1-5, the CDR3 gives the full variable domain: DAMVIQNPRYQVTQFGKPVTLSCSQTLNHNVMYWYQQKSSQAPKLLFHYYDKDFNNEADTPDNFQSRRPNTSFCFLDIRSPGLGDTAMYLCATSSPGIRENQPQHFGDGTRLSIL.

This clonotype was detected many times. The rearrangement uses TRBV12-3 or TRBV12-4 and TRBJ2-1, with 9 bases matching TRBD1. The CDR3 extends over 13 amino acids. V dropped 5 bases and J dropped 8; count of bases not matched to a gene: 4. CDR3: CASSTRTGDEQFF. In DNA form, the CDR3 reads TGTGCCAGCAGTACAAGGACAGGGGATGAGCAGTTCTTC.

Ten or more counts support this clonotype. V usage is TRBV15 and J usage is TRBJ2-1; D ambiguous. This CDR3 spans 14 amino acids. Germline values: CDR1 LNHNV, CDR2 YYDKDF (reference sequence). Trimming pared 6 bases from V and 9 bases from J, leaving 18 bases between. CDR3 loop: CATRLSSENSEQFF. In DNA form, the CDR3 reads TGTGCCACCAGACTATCGTCAGAGAATAGTGAGCAGTTCTTC.

V is TRBV5-5 and J is TRBJ1-1, with D perhaps TRBD1 (6 bases). Germline values: CDR1 SGHKS, CDR2 YYEKEE (reference sequence). The CDR3 spans 18 residues. The V and J ends lost 1 base and 1 base respectively, with 20 bases between them. The DNA for the CDR3 is TGTGCCAGCAGCTTGAGTCTGGGGATACAGGGAGGGAACACTGAAGCTTTCTTT. Encoded protein: CASSLSLGIQGGNTEAFF.

This clonotype was recorded at least ten times. V gene TRBV7-9 combines with J gene TRBJ1-1; the D gene is possibly TRBD1 (5 bases). Germline V gene sequence: CDR1 SEHNR, CDR2 FQNEAQ (reference sequence). This CDR3 is 14 amino acids long. Trimming pared 5 bases from V and 6 bases from J, leaving 16 bases between. The CDR3, as DNA: TGTGCCAGCAGCCCGGTAGGATTGGGACCTGAAGCTTTCTTT. It translates to CASSPVGLGPEAFF.

This clonotype was detected many times. The CDR3 spells CASSRQSNQPQHF. The CDR3 nucleotides read TGTGCCAGCAGTAGGCAGAGCAATCAGCCCCAGCATTTT. The V gene is TRBV12-3 or TRBV12-4, the J gene TRBJ1-5, with D uncertain. The CDR3 is made up of 13 amino acids. The V end lost 5 bases, the J end lost 1 base, and 6 bases lay between the germline ends.

This clonotype has just a few counts. The J gene is TRBJ1-1, the V gene TRBV30; TRBD1 matches 10 bases. Germline V gives CDR1 GTSNPN, CDR2 SVGIG (reference sequence). Losses at the gene ends were 8 bases for V and 1 base for J; bases not matched to a gene: 13. The CDR3 totals 16 residues. The CDR3 region has the DNA TGTGCCAGCGACCCGGGGACAGGGGCCCAGAACACTGAAGCTTTCTTT. This sequence encodes CASDPGTGAQNTEAFF.

This clonotype was observed at least ten times. The chain carries TRBV5-1 and TRBJ2-7; D may be TRBD1 (6 bases). The CDR3 extends over 16 amino acids. V was pared by 5 bases and J by 0 bases, with 18 bases between. Germline CDR1 SGHRS, CDR2 YFSETQ. The CDR3 sequence: CASSRGTLMSSYEQYF. As DNA, the CDR3 is TGCGCCAGCAGTAGGGGGACCCTTATGAGCTCCTACGAGCAGTACTTC.

Many counts were recorded for this clonotype. The chain employs TRBV20-1 and TRBJ2-1; D is unresolved. Trimming pared 6 bases from V and 6 bases from J, leaving 12 bases between. CDR3 length equals 12 residues. CDR1 is DFQATT and CDR2 is SNEGSKA in the germline V gene (reference sequence). In nucleotides, the CDR3 is TGCAGTGCGATCTTAAGTGGCAATGAGCAGTTCTTC. As protein: CSAILSGNEQFF.

In this sample, this clonotype turned up many times. The chain is built from TRBV7-8 and TRBJ2-3, with no clear D. Trimming took off 5 bases at V and 1 base at J, with 7 bases between the two ends. The CDR3 spans 13 residues. Germline V gene lookup returns CDR1 SGHVS and CDR2 FQNEAQ. DNA for the CDR3: TGTGCCAGCAGCCTAATAGGCACAGATACGCAGTATTTT. Amino acid sequence: CASSLIGTDTQYF.

This clonotype has a count of ten or more. The chain recombines TRBV4-1 with TRBJ1-1, with a tentative D call TRBD1 (5 bases). Trimming pared 6 bases from V and 3 bases from J, leaving 20 bases between. The CDR3 is 16 residues long. The germline V gene has CDR1 MGHRA and CDR2 YSYEKL. CDR3 bases: TGCGCCAGCAGTCTCTTGGACTCACGGGGGGACACTGAAGCTTTCTTT. Residues: CASSLLDSRGDTEAFF.

This clonotype has a count of ten or more. The chain joins TRBV10-3 to TRBJ1-2, with 9 bases matching TRBD1. The CDR3 has 14 amino acids. Germline CDR1 ENHRY, CDR2 SYGVKD. With 8 bases clipped from V and 8 bases from J, the junction kept 12 bases outside the gene matches. The CDR3 here is CAIQGQGVIGGYTF. The CDR3, as DNA: TGTGCCATCCAGGGACAGGGTGTTATAGGCGGCTACACCTTC.

The chain carries TRBV29-1 and TRBJ1-2, with D hard to call. The CDR3 has 13 amino acids. CDR1 is SQVTM and CDR2 is ANQGSEA in the germline V gene. Trimming removed 5 bases from V and 5 bases from J, with 15 bases in between. The DNA for the CDR3 is TGCAGCGTTCTAATGGCAGGAGTATATGGCTACACCTTC. Translated, it gives CSVLMAGVYGYTF.

This chain links TRBV25-1 with TRBJ2-1; 7 nucleotides line up with TRBD1. CDR3 size: 13 residues. Per the germline V gene, CDR1 is MGHDK and CDR2 is SYGVNS. V shed 10 bases, J shed 8 bases, and the junction held 11 bases outside the gene matches. The CDR3 nucleotides are TGTGCCACCCTCTGGGACAGTAGCGATGAGCAGTTCTTC. It encodes CATLWDSSDEQFF.

This clonotype was found a few times. The V gene is TRBV4-1, the J gene TRBJ1-5; possibly TRBD1 for D (5 bases). This CDR3 contains 14 residues. Germline CDR1 is MGHRA and CDR2 is YSYEKL. The ends were cut back, 4 bases at V and 6 bases at J, with 13 bases in the middle. The CDR3 region is CASSRTQETQPQHF. CDR3 nucleotides: TGCGCCAGCAGCCGGACACAGGAGACTCAGCCCCAGCATTTT.

This rearrangement joins TRBV5-1 to TRBJ1-2, with 7 bases identical to TRBD1. The CDR3 consists of 13 residues. The V and J ends lost 4 bases and 6 bases, in that order; junction bases with no gene match: 6. Germline loops: CDR1 SGHRS, CDR2 YFSETQ. As DNA, the CDR3 is TGCGCCAGCAGCCCTCAGGGGGTTGATGGCTACACCTTC. This encodes CASSPQGVDGYTF.

This clonotype has at least ten counts. The J gene is TRBJ2-7, the V gene TRBV28, with 8 bases matching TRBD1. This CDR3 is 14 amino acids long. Germline V gene sequence: CDR1 MDHEN, CDR2 SYDVKM. Trimming cost V 7 bases and J 3 bases; bases outside gene matches: 8. The CDR3 loop reads CASTTGQGIYEQYF. CDR3 DNA sequence: TGTGCCAGCACCACAGGACAGGGTATCTACGAGCAGTACTTC. Combining the CDR3 with reference TRBV28 and TRBJ2-7 gives the whole variable domain DVKVTQSSRYLVKRTGEKVFLECVQDMDHENMFWYRQDPGLGLRLIYFSYDVKMKEKGDIPEGYSVSREKKERFSLILESASTNQTSMYLCASTTGQGIYEQYFGPGTRLTVT.